The clone carrying this T cell receptor beta chain came up once. Its specificity is not known. In germline, CDR1 is SEHNR, CDR2 FQNEAQ (reference sequence). CDR3 size: 15 residues. The V end lost 5 bases, the J end lost 6 bases, and 17 bases lay between the germline ends. These data originate in a study of cytomegalovirus exposure and HLA in healthy donors. Background on the study: Per a later analysis, the roughly 690 first-cohort and fewer than 150 validation repertoires shared one platform.

Findings and caveats of the study: While the bulk of TCR sequences proved rare, some public TCRs turned up in many donors. Among the CMV-associated chains, three were confirmed in vitro as specific for CMV antigens. The study flagged 150 to 200 TCR beta chains as cytomegalovirus-associated.

Profiled with immunoSEQ multiplex PCR; TCRdb holds only in-frame clones, not every one. The sample lists some 140,000 clones, 84% seen once, with approximately 1.5% in the top ten. The chain is built from TRBV7-9 and TRBJ2-1, with TRBD1 as a possible D gene (5 bases). Sequencing used PBMCs. The TCR originated in a woman younger than 45 in good health and CMV-seronegative. CDR3 residues: CASSRWGLQFNEQFF. The CDR3, as DNA: TGTGCCAGCAGCCGGTGGGGCCTCCAGTTCAATGAGCAGTTCTTC.